The clone carrying this TCR beta chain was observed a few times. The antigen is undetermined. This sample is drawn from a study of T cell repertoires in cytomegalovirus infection. Study results and caveats: Clonotypes of TCR beta that were HLA-C-restricted and CMV-specific dominated the ex vivo response.

TCRdb ran MiXCR on the reads and lists one entry per CDR3 protein. Of about 920,000 distinct CDR3 sequences listed, approximately 32% are singletons. Germline assignment: CDR1 SGHKS and CDR2 YYEKEE (reference sequence). With 2 bases clipped from V and 6 bases from J, the junction kept 7 bases outside the gene matches. This CDR3 spans 14 amino acids. Sequenced material: cultured CD8+ T cells from PBMCs, taken from culture after CMV antigen stimulation. This receptor was identified in a human donor in good health (CMV status not recorded). Some clones in this sample may be carry-over from other donors' samples. The V and J genes are TRBV5-5 and TRBJ1-2; 7 positions agree with TRBD1. The CDR3, as DNA: TGTGCCAGCAGCTTTTTTAAGGGGGCGGATGGCTACACCTTC. Its protein is CASSFFKGADGYTF.